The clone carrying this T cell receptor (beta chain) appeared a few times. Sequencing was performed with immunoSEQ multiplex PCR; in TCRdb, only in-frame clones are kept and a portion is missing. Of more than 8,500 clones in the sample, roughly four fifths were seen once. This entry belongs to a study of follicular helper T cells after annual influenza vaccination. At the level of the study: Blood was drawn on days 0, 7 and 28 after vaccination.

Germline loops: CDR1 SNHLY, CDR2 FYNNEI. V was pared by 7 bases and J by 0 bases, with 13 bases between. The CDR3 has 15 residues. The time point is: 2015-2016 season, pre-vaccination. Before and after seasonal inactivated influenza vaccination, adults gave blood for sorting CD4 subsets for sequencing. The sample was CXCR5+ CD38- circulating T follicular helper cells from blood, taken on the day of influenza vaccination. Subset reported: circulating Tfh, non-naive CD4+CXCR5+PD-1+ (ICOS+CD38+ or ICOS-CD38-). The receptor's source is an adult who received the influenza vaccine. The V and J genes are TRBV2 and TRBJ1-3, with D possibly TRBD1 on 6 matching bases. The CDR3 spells CASNQQGSSGNTIYF. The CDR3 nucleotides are TGTGCCAGCAACCAACAGGGATCCTCTGGAAACACCATATATTTT.